This TCR beta chain was found in a study of PD-1 blockade in classical Hodgkin lymphoma. Study-wide results and caveats: The authors have not defined what causes the repertoire differences, possibly disease activity or prior therapy. Baseline diversity in complete responders resembled that of newly diagnosed patients. Patients starting nivolumab under 1 year after ASCT were excluded. According to reports, newly diagnosed patients had lower baseline TCR diversity than healthy donors, and relapsed/refractory patients had lower baseline TCR diversity still.

Comment on this clone: The antigen is undetermined.

The data were produced by immunoSEQ multiplex PCR, yet TCRdb's version contains in-frame clones alone and is incomplete. The sample yields tens of thousands of clones, about two thirds seen once. The CDR3 has 13 amino acids. V was clipped by 6 bases and J by 4 bases, with 11 bases between them. Germline V gives CDR1 ENHRY, CDR2 SYGVKD. Following autologous stem cell transplantation, relapse occurred in every patient, and exposure to brentuximab vedotin varied. The chain couples TRBV10-3 to TRBJ2-3; no clear D gene. This clonotype was obtained from a human donor with classical Hodgkin lymphoma. This specimen was peripheral blood mononuclear cells (PBMCs), taken before the second cycle of nivolumab. DNA for the CDR3: TGTGCCATCAGGGCCCCGCCCTCAGATACGCAGTATTTT. It encodes CAIRAPPSDTQYF.